These 6 T cell receptor beta chains were sequenced from one sample in a study of cytomegalovirus exposure and HLA in healthy donors. The PCR ran on 60 Vbeta and 13 Jbeta primers. TCRdb's copy holds only in-frame clones and misses some; the assay was immunoSEQ multiplex PCR. The sample holds a few hundred thousand clones, over 70% seen once. The sample was PBMCs. The receptor source for this set is a woman aged 55-70 years in good health and CMV-seropositive.

The chain recombines TRBV4-1 with TRBJ2-3, with 10 bases matching TRBD2. This CDR3 comprises 15 residues. Germline CDR1 and CDR2: MGHRA and YSYEKL. The V and J ends lost 1 base and 3 bases, in that order; junction bases with no gene match: 1. The CDR3 loop reads CASSQVSGGTDTQYF. CDR3 DNA sequence: TGCGCCAGCAGCCAAGTTAGCGGGGGGACAGATACGCAGTATTTT.

The rearrangement uses TRBV5-1 and TRBJ2-7, with D hard to call. The CDR3 is 14 residues long. The V gene's germline CDR1 is SGHRS and CDR2 YFSETQ. V lost 0 bases and J 3 bases, leaving 10 bases between the germline ends. The CDR3 DNA sequence: TGCGCCAGCAGCTTGGGAGTTGAGATCTACGAGCAGTACTTC. Its protein product is CASSLGVEIYEQYF. Complete variable domain (other parts from reference TRBV5-1 and TRBJ2-7): KAGVTQTPRYLIKTRGQQVTLSCSPISGHRSVSWYQQTPGQGLQFLFEYFSETQRNKGNFPGRFSGRQFSNSRSEMNVSTLELGDSALYLCASSLGVEIYEQYFGPGTRLTVT.

The chain has TRBV6-5 and TRBJ1-2; tentatively, D is TRBD1 (5 bases). Germline lookup yields CDR1 MNHEY and CDR2 SVGAGI. This CDR3 contains 15 residues. Trimming took 5 bases from V and 4 from J, leaving 17 bases between them. The CDR3 is CASSNRGTLSYGYTF. The CDR3 DNA follows: TGTGCCAGCAGTAATCGCGGGACTTTAAGCTATGGCTACACCTTC.

V usage is TRBV5-1 and J usage is TRBJ2-5; 9 positions match TRBD1. The CDR3 spans 15 residues. Per germline, CDR1 SGHRS and CDR2 YFSETQ. Trimming at V came to 2 bases and at J to 1 base, leaving 3 bases not matched to a gene. DNA of the CDR3: TGCGCCAGCAGCTTCGGGACAGGGCTCCAAGAGACCCAGTACTTC. It encodes CASSFGTGLQETQYF. Combining the CDR3 with reference TRBV5-1 and TRBJ2-5 gives the whole variable domain KAGVTQTPRYLIKTRGQQVTLSCSPISGHRSVSWYQQTPGQGLQFLFEYFSETQRNKGNFPGRFSGRQFSNSRSEMNVSTLELGDSALYLCASSFGTGLQETQYFGPGTRLLVL.

The chain recombines TRBV5-4 with TRBJ2-3, with TRBD1 matching 8 bases. The V segment lost 4 bases and the J segment 5 bases; nucleotides outside the gene matches: 9. The length of the CDR3 is 15 residues. Germline lookup yields CDR1 SGHNT and CDR2 YYREEE (reference sequence). CDR3 sequence reads: CASSPGQGVVDTQYF. CDR3 nucleotide sequence: TGTGCCAGCAGCCCAGGACAGGGAGTTGTAGATACGCAGTATTTT.

The gene calls are TRBV11-2 and TRBJ1-1; 8 nucleotides agree with TRBD1. This CDR3 comprises 12 residues. Trimming cost V 7 bases and J 4 bases; bases outside gene matches: 2. The germline CDR1 and CDR2 sequences are SGHAT and FQNNGV. The CDR3 region is CASIDRGTEAFF. The CDR3 DNA is TGTGCCAGCATCGACAGGGGCACTGAAGCTTTCTTT.